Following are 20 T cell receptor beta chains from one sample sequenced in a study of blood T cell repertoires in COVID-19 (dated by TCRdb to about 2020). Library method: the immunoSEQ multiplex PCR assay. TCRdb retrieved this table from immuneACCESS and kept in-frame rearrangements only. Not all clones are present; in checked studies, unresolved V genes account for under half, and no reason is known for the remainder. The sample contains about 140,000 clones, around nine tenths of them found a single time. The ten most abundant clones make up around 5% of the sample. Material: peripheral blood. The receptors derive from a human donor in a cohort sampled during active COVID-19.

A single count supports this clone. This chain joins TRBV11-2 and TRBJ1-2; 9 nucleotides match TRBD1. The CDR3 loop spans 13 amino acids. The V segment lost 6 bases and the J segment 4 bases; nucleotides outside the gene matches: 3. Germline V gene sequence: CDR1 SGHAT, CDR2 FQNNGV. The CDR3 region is CASSWGQGYGYTF. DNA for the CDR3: TGTGCCAGCAGTTGGGGACAGGGCTATGGCTACACCTTC.

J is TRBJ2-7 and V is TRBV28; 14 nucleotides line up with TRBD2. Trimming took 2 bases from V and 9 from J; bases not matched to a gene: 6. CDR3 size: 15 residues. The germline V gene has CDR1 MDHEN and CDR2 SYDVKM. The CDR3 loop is CASSLGGLAGVGQYF. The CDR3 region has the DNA TGTGCCAGCAGTTTAGGGGGACTAGCGGGAGTGGGGCAGTACTTC.

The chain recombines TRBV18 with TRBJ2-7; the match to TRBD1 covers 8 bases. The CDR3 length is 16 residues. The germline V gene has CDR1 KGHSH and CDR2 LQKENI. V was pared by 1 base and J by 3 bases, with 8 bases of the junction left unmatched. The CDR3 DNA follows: TGTGCCAGCTCACCACGCGACAGGGGCTGGGACTACGAGCAGTACTTC. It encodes CASSPRDRGWDYEQYF.

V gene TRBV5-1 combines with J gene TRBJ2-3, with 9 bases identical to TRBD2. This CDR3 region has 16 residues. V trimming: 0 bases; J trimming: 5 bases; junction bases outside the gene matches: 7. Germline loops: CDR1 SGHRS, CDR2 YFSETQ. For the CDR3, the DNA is TGCGCCAGCAGCTTGGGTCGCGGGAGGGCCATAGATACGCAGTATTTT. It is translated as CASSLGRGRAIDTQYF. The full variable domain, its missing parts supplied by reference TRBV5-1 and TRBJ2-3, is KAGVTQTPRYLIKTRGQQVTLSCSPISGHRSVSWYQQTPGQGLQFLFEYFSETQRNKGNFPGRFSGRQFSNSRSEMNVSTLELGDSALYLCASSLGRGRAIDTQYFGPGTRLTVL.

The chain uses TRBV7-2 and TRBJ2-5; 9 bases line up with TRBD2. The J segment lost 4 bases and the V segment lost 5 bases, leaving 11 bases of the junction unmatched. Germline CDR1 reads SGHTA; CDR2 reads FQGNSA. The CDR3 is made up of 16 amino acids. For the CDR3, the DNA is TGTGCCAGCAGCCCCCAGGGCGGGAGGGCCTTAGAGACCCAGTACTTC. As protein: CASSPQGGRALETQYF.

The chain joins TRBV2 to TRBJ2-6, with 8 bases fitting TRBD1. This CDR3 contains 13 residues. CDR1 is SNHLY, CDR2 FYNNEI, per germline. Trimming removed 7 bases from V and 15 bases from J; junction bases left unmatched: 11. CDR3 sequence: CASTQTGAPNLTF. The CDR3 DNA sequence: TGTGCCAGCACCCAGACAGGGGCTCCAAACCTGACTTTC.

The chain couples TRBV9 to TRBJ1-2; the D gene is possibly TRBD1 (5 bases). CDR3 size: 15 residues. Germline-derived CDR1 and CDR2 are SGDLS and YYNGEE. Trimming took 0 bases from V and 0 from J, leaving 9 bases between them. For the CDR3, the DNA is TGTGCCAGCAGCGTAGGAGGCAGGGCTAACTATGGCTACACCTTC. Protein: CASSVGGRANYGYTF.

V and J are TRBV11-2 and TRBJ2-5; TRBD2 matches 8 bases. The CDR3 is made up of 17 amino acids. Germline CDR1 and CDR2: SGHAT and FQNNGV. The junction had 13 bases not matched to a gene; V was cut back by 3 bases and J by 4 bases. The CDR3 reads CASSLGLVFGGGETQYF. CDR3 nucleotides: TGTGCCAGCAGCTTGGGACTAGTATTCGGGGGGGGAGAGACCCAGTACTTC.

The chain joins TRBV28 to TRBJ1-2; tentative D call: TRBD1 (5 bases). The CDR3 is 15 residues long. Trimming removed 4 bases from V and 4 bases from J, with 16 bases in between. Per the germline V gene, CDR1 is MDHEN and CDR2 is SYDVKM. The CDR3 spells CASSWGGDLGYGYTF. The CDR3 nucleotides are TGTGCCAGCAGTTGGGGGGGGGACCTTGGCTATGGCTACACCTTC.

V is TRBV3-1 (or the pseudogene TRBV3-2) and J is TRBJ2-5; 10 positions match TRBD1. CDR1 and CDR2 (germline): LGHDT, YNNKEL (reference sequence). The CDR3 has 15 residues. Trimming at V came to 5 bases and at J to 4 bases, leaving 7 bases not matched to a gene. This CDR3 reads CASSFRQGASETQYF. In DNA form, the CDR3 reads TGTGCCAGCAGCTTTCGACAGGGGGCTTCAGAGACCCAGTACTTC.

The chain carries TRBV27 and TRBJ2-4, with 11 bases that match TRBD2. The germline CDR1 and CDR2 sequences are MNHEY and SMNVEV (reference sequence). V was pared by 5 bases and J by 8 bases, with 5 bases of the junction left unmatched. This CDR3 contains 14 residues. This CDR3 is CASSPNSGRDIQYF. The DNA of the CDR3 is TGTGCCAGCAGTCCAAATAGCGGGAGGGACATTCAGTACTTC.

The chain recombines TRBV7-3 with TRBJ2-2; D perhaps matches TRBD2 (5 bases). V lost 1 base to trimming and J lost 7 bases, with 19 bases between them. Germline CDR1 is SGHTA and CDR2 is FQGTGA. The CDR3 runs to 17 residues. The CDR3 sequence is CASSLMPPATGGGELFF. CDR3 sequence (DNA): TGTGCCAGCAGCTTAATGCCCCCGGCGACTGGAGGCGGGGAGCTGTTTTTT.

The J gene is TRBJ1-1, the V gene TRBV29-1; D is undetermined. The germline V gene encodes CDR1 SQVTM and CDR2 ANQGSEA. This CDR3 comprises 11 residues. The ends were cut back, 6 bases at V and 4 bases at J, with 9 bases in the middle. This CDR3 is CSVFESTEAFF. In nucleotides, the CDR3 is TGCAGCGTCTTTGAGTCCACTGAAGCTTTCTTT.

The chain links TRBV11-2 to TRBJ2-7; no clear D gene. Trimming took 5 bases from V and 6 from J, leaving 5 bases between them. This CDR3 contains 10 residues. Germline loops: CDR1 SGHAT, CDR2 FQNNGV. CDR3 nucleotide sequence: TGTGCCAGCAGCCTCCTCGAGCAGTACTTC. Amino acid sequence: CASSLLEQYF.

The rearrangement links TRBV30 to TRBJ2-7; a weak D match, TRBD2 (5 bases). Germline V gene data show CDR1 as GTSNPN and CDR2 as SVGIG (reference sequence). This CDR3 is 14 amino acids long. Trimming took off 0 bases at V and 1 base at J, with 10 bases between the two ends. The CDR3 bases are TGTGCCTGGAGTGTACCCAGACTATCCTACGAGCAGTACTTC. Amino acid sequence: CAWSVPRLSYEQYF.

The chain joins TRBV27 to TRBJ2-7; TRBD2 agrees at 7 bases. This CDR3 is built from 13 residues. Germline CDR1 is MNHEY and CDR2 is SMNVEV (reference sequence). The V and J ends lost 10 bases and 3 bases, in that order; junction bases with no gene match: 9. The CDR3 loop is CATSGTTLYEQYF. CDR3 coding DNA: TGTGCCACCTCCGGGACTACACTCTACGAGCAGTACTTC.

The CDR3 spells CASSLDRNYGYTF. The CDR3 region has the DNA TGTGCCAGCAGCCTCGACAGGAACTATGGCTACACCTTC. V usage is TRBV28 and J usage is TRBJ1-2; the D gene is possibly TRBD1 (6 bases). Looked up from germline, CDR1 is MDHEN and CDR2 is SYDVKM. V gave up 6 bases and J gave up 2 bases, with 10 bases separating them. This CDR3 has 13 amino acids.

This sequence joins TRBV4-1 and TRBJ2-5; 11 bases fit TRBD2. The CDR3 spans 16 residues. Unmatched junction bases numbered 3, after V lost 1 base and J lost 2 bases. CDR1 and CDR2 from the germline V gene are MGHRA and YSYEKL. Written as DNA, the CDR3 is TGCGCCAGCAGCCAAGGACTAGCGGGACCTCAAGAGACCCAGTACTTC. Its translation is CASSQGLAGPQETQYF.

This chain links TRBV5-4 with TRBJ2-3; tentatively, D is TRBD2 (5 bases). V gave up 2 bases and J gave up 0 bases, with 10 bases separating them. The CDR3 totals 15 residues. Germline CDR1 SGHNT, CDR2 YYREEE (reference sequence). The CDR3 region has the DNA TGTGCCAGCAGCTTAGAGAGACTAAGCACAGATACGCAGTATTTT. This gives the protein CASSLERLSTDTQYF. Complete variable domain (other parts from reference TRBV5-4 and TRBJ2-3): ETGVTQSPTHLIKTRGQQVTLRCSSQSGHNTVSWYQQALGQGPQFIFQYYREEENGRGNFPPRFSGLQFPNYSSELNVNALELDDSALYLCASSLERLSTDTQYFGPGTRLTVL.

In DNA, the CDR3 is TGTGCCAGCAGTGAAGGACAGGGTCAACAGCCCCAGCATTTT. As protein: CASSEGQGQQPQHF. This chain links TRBV6-1 with TRBJ1-5, with 7 bases aligning to TRBD1. V lost 1 base, J lost 7 bases, and 4 bases stayed unmatched. There are 14 residues in the CDR3. Germline CDR1 reads MNHNS; CDR2 reads SASEGT.